This T cell receptor (beta chain) was captured by sequencing in a study of beta chain features in type 1 diabetes. Regarding the study as a whole: No resolution was reached here on whether HLA type influences TCRB rearrangement. Patients and controls would be equally affected if PCR favored shorter templates. In all four CD4+ subsets, TCRB CDR3 length was significantly, moderately reduced in type 1 diabetes.

From germline, CDR1 is SGHAT and CDR2 FQDESV (reference sequence). The CDR3 length is 14 residues. The authors sorted CD4+ naive, central memory, regulatory and stem cell-like memory cells via CD45RO/CCR7/CD25/CD127/CD95/CD27. About this clone itself: Its antigen is undetermined. A single base separates this from a much larger clone, so it may be a read error.

Every isolated RNA sample was fully reverse transcribed, so sequencing captured expressed TCRB transcripts. Roughly 3.6 million reads on average were seen across naive, central memory and regulatory T cell samples. Produced via immunoSEQ multiplex PCR; TCRdb's table is partial and in-frame only. This sample has 100,000 to 150,000 clones, with roughly 17% found just once. The chain recombines TRBV11-1 with TRBJ2-5; perhaps TRBD2 as D (5 bases). The source material was central memory CD4+ T cells from blood. The source of this sequence is a man in his late teens or twenties with type 1 diabetes. The CDR3 DNA follows: TGTGCCAGCAGTCTATACGGGGAGATAGAGACCCAGCACTTC. It codes for CASSLYGEIETQHF.